This entry is about one TCR beta chain. What it recognizes is unknown. CDR3 length: 16 residues. Germline V CDR1 and CDR2: SGDLS, YYNGEE. V lost 0 bases and J 2 bases, leaving 12 bases between the germline ends. The sample belongs to a study of cytomegalovirus exposure and HLA in healthy donors. Study-wide results and limits: Specificity of a few CMV-associated chains for CMV antigens was verified in vitro. Analyzed later, most CMV-associated TCR beta chains appeared HLA-restricted.

In the PCR, 60 Vbeta and 13 Jbeta primers were used. Assay used: immunoSEQ multiplex PCR; TCRdb lists only in-frame clones, some missing. The sample records 65,000 to 95,000 clones, 75% being singletons. This receptor was taken from a man between 70 and 80 years old in good health and CMV-seronegative. The chain recombines TRBV9 with TRBJ1-3, with D perhaps TRBD1 (5 bases). Sequencing was carried out using PBMCs. The CDR3 loop is CASSVGGGATGNTIYF. The CDR3 DNA reads TGTGCCAGCAGCGTAGGGGGAGGGGCCACTGGAAACACCATATATTTT.